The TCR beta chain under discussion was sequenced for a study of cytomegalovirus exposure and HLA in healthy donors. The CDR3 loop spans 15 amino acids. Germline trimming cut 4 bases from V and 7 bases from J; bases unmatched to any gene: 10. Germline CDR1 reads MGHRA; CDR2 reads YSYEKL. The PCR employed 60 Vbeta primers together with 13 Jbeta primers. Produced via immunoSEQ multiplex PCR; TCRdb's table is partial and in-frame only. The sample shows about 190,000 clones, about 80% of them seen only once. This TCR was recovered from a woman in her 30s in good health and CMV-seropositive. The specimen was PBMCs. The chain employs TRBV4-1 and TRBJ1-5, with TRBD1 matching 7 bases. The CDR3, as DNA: TGCGCCAGCAGCCCCCGGACAGGTGGATTACAGCCCCAGCATTTT. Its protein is CASSPRTGGLQPQHF.